The 20 T cell receptor beta chains presented below share a single source sample, sequenced in a study of T cell responses to AZD1222 COVID-19 vaccine. Sequencing was performed with immunoSEQ multiplex PCR; in TCRdb, only in-frame clones are kept and a portion is missing. The table includes about 150,000 clones, 70% to 90% detected once. The sample consisted of peripheral blood, taken on day 0 of AZD1222 vaccination. Receptors were obtained from an adult in good health.

This clone occurred once. The chain combines TRBV3-1 (or the pseudogene TRBV3-2) with TRBJ2-2; D gene ambiguous. There are 14 residues in the CDR3. Germline V gene lookup returns CDR1 LGHDT and CDR2 YNNKEL (reference sequence). V was clipped by 4 bases and J by 4 bases, with 10 bases between them. CDR3 amino acids: CASSLQGSTGELFF. In nucleotides, the CDR3 is TGTGCCAGCAGCCTACAAGGATCCACCGGGGAGCTGTTTTTT.

The chain combines TRBV27 with TRBJ2-7; D is possibly TRBD1 or TRBD2 (6 bases each). Trimming took off 5 bases at V and 0 bases at J, with 14 bases between the two ends. Germline CDR1 reads MNHEY; CDR2 reads SMNVEV (reference sequence). CDR3 length equals 15 residues. The CDR3 loop reads CASSPSGGSSYEQYF. The CDR3 bases are TGTGCCAGCAGTCCCTCCGGGGGCAGCTCCTACGAGCAGTACTTC.

The chain carries TRBV3-1 (or the pseudogene TRBV3-2) and TRBJ2-1; TRBD1 agrees at 8 bases. Germline V gives CDR1 LGHDT, CDR2 YNNKEL (reference sequence). V lost 1 base, J lost 7 bases, and 6 bases stayed unmatched. The CDR3 spans 15 residues. CDR3 loop: CASSQGSGGRNEQFF. The DNA for the CDR3 is TGTGCCAGCAGCCAAGGTTCAGGGGGCCGAAATGAGCAGTTCTTC.

To note about this clone: A much larger clone is a single base away; this may be a read error. The chain links TRBV6-5 to TRBJ1-1; no firm D call. V was cut by 6 bases and J by 0 bases, with 8 bases left in between. Germline V CDR1 and CDR2: MNHEY, SVGAGI. The CDR3 sequence is 13 residues long. Here the CDR3 reads CASSQTVNTEAFF. CDR3 DNA: TGTGCCAGCAGCCAAACAGTGAACACTGAAGCTTTCTTT.

This clone was seen only a few times. V gene TRBV2 combines with J gene TRBJ1-5; D is unresolved. V was clipped by 5 bases and J by 3 bases, with 11 bases between them. The germline gives CDR1 SNHLY, CDR2 FYNNEI. This CDR3 spans 14 amino acids. The CDR3 DNA is TGTGCCAGCAGTCCTCTTCTCCCCAATCAGCCCCAGCATTTT. It specifies CASSPLLPNQPQHF.

The V gene is TRBV19, the J gene TRBJ2-1; 10 bases map to TRBD2. V trimming: 5 bases; J trimming: 3 bases; junction bases outside the gene matches: 7. Per germline, CDR1 LNHDA and CDR2 SQIVND (reference sequence). This CDR3 comprises 16 residues. The CDR3 here is CASSGRTSGIYNEQFF. The CDR3 DNA follows: TGTGCCAGTAGTGGTCGGACTAGCGGAATCTACAATGAGCAGTTCTTC.

This sequence joins TRBV7-9 and TRBJ1-2, with D hard to call. The CDR3 runs to 15 residues. CDR1 and CDR2 (germline): SEHNR, FQNEAQ (reference sequence). Trimming took 2 bases from V and 2 from J, leaving 12 bases between them. CDR3 loop: CASSLIWDMNYGYTF. Written as DNA, the CDR3 is TGTGCCAGCAGCTTAATCTGGGATATGAACTATGGCTACACCTTC.

This clone was detected only a few times. The genes are TRBV6-5 and TRBJ1-6; 9 bases line up with TRBD1. The length of the CDR3 is 13 residues. V trimming: 10 bases; J trimming: 5 bases; junction bases outside the gene matches: 3. Looked up from germline, CDR1 is MNHEY and CDR2 is SVGAGI. CDR3 bases: TGTGCCACGGGACAGGGTAATAATTCACCCCTCCACTTT. Its translation: CATGQGNNSPLHF.

The rearrangement uses TRBV7-2 and TRBJ1-2; tentatively, D is TRBD1 (6 bases). The CDR3 length is 14 residues. Germline-derived CDR1 and CDR2 are SGHTA and FQGNSA. The V end was cut by 1 base, the J end by 3 bases, with 9 bases between. The CDR3 DNA follows: TGTGCCAGCAGCTTAGGGGGGGCGGACTATGGCTACACCTTC. It encodes CASSLGGADYGYTF.

In this sample, this clone turned up once. The V gene is TRBV3-1 (or the pseudogene TRBV3-2), the J gene TRBJ1-3, with a weak D call TRBD1 (5 bases). The CDR3 consists of 15 residues. Germline values: CDR1 LGHDT, CDR2 YNNKEL (reference sequence). The V and J ends lost 1 base and 3 bases respectively, with 10 bases between them. The CDR3 loop is CASSQAGLGGNTIYF. CDR3 DNA sequence: TGTGCCAGCAGCCAAGCAGGGCTCGGTGGAAACACCATATATTTT.

The rearrangement uses TRBV15 and TRBJ1-4; maybe TRBD1 (5 bases). From germline, CDR1 is LNHNV and CDR2 YYDKDF (reference sequence). The CDR3 consists of 14 residues. V lost 1 base and J lost 8, with 11 bases in between. The CDR3 nucleotides read TGTGCCACCAGCAGAGGGAGGGGATTGGAAAAACTGTTTTTT. Protein: CATSRGRGLEKLFF.

The V call is TRBV6-6, the J call TRBJ2-7; 7 nucleotides agree with TRBD1. Germline lookup yields CDR1 MNHNY and CDR2 SVGAGI (reference sequence). Unmatched junction bases numbered 6, after V lost 5 bases and J lost 2 bases. The CDR3 runs to 14 residues. The CDR3 DNA is TGTGCCAGCAGTCTCTCGACAGGGACCTACGAGCAGTACTTC. It codes for CASSLSTGTYEQYF.

V is TRBV15 and J is TRBJ1-2; possible D gene TRBD1, 6 bases. Germline CDR1 reads LNHNV; CDR2 reads YYDKDF (reference sequence). The CDR3 totals 13 residues. The germline V and J ends were trimmed by 1 base and 6 bases, with 9 bases remaining between them. The CDR3 region has the DNA TGTGCCACCAGCAGAGGTGGGGGCGATGGCTACACCTTC. Translation gives CATSRGGGDGYTF. Based on the CDR3 plus reference TRBV15 and TRBJ1-2, the full variable domain is DAMVIQNPRYQVTQFGKPVTLSCSQTLNHNVMYWYQQKSSQAPKLLFHYYDKDFNNEADTPDNFQSRRPNTSFCFLDIRSPGLGDTAMYLCATSRGGGDGYTFGSGTRLTVV.

The CDR3 DNA sequence: TGTGCCAGCAGTTTATCGGCCGGGAGTGGCTACACCTTC. Encoded protein: CASSLSAGSGYTF. V gene TRBV27 combines with J gene TRBJ1-2, with D unclear. Germline-derived CDR1 and CDR2 are MNHEY and SMNVEV (reference sequence). V shed 0 bases and J shed 7 bases, with 9 bases lying between them. This CDR3 region has 13 residues.

The rearrangement joins TRBV10-2 to TRBJ2-7, with a possible D match to TRBD2 (5 bases). This CDR3 is 14 amino acids long. Germline assignment: CDR1 WSHSY and CDR2 SAAADI. Between the trimmed V and J ends, which lost 0 bases and 5 bases, there was a span of 11 bases. This CDR3 is CASSESTGIHEQYF. The CDR3 nucleotides are TGCGCCAGCAGTGAGTCGACGGGGATCCACGAGCAGTACTTC.

V is TRBV5-4 and J is TRBJ1-4; D may be TRBD1 (6 bases). Germline V CDR1 and CDR2: SGHNT, YYREEE (reference sequence). The V and J ends lost 1 base and 7 bases respectively, with 20 bases between them. This CDR3 region has 17 residues. This CDR3 is CASSLSGDLRESEKLFF. CDR3 sequence (DNA): TGTGCCAGCAGCTTGTCAGGGGATTTAAGGGAGAGTGAAAAACTGTTTTTT. Using reference TRBV5-4 and TRBJ1-4 for the parts outside the CDR3, the full variable domain is ETGVTQSPTHLIKTRGQQVTLRCSSQSGHNTVSWYQQALGQGPQFIFQYYREEENGRGNFPPRFSGLQFPNYSSELNVNALELDDSALYLCASSLSGDLRESEKLFFGSGTQLSVL.

This sequence joins TRBV5-4 and TRBJ2-1; possibly TRBD2 for D (5 bases). The length of the CDR3 is 13 residues. Per germline, CDR1 SGHNT and CDR2 YYREEE (reference sequence). V was cut by 4 bases and J by 6 bases, with 11 bases left in between. Here the CDR3 reads CASSRLAINEQFF. CDR3 bases: TGTGCCAGCAGCCGGCTAGCTATCAATGAGCAGTTCTTC.

The V and J genes are TRBV6-5 and TRBJ2-2; no firm D call. Germline CDR1 is MNHEY and CDR2 is SVGAGI. This CDR3 is built from 14 residues. V dropped 0 bases and J dropped 6 bases, with 8 bases sitting between them. The DNA for the CDR3 is TGTGCCAGCAGTTACTCGAGATGGGCCGGGGAGCTGTTTTTT. Its translation is CASSYSRWAGELFF.

The rearrangement uses TRBV19 and TRBJ1-2, with D perhaps matching TRBD1 (5 bases). The V gene lost 4 bases and the J gene lost 4 bases, with 10 bases spanning the gap. The CDR3 is 13 amino acids. Germline V gene data show CDR1 as LNHDA and CDR2 as SQIVND (reference sequence). CDR3 DNA sequence: TGTGCCAGTAGTACGGGACTAACCTATGGCTACACCTTC. Protein sequence: CASSTGLTYGYTF.

The chain has TRBV28 and TRBJ2-7; D not resolved. Germline V gene data show CDR1 as MDHEN and CDR2 as SYDVKM. This CDR3 has 16 residues. Trimming removed 5 bases from V and 3 bases from J, with 20 bases in between. The chain's CDR3 is CASSEHPVPISYEQYF. The DNA of the CDR3 is TGTGCCAGCAGTGAGCACCCGGTCCCCATCAGCTACGAGCAGTACTTC.